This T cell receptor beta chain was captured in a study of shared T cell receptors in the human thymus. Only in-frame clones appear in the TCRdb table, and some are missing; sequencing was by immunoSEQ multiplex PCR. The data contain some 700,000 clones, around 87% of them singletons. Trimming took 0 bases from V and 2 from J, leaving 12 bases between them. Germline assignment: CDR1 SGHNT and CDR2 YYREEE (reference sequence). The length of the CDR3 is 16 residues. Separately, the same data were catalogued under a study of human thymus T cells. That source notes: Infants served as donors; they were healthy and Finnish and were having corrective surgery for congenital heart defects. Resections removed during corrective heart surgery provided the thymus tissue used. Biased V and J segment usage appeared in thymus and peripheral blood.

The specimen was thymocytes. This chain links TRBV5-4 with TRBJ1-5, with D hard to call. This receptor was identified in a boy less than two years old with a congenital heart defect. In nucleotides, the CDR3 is TGTGCCAGCAGCTTGGATGGGTCTCGGGGCAATCAGCCCCAGCATTTT. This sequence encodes CASSLDGSRGNQPQHF.